The clone carrying this T cell receptor (beta chain) was seen just once. The CDR3 loop spans 17 amino acids. Trimming left V 2 bases short and J 1 base short, with 14 bases between. Per the germline V gene, CDR1 is SGHNT and CDR2 is YENEEA. Clones were sequenced by immunoSEQ multiplex PCR, and TCRdb holds only the in-frame ones, with some missing. The sample lists some 58,000 clones; over 80% were seen once. This sample stems from a study of blood T cell repertoires in COVID-19. The material sequenced was peripheral blood. The TCR sequence derives from a human donor in a cohort sampled during active COVID-19. The chain couples TRBV11-3 to TRBJ2-2; tentatively, D is TRBD2 (7 bases). This chain's CDR3 is CASSLTWGGQNTGELFF. CDR3 nucleotides: TGTGCCAGCAGCTTAACCTGGGGGGGACAGAACACCGGGGAGCTGTTTTTT.